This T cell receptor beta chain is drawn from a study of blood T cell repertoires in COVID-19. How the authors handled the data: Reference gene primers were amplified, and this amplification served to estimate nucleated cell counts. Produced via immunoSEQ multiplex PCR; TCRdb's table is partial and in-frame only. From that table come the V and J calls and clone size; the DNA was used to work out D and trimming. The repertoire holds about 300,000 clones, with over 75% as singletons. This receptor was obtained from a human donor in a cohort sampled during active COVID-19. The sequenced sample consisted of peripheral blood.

The CDR3 reads CASRPSTGVEQYF. CDR3 bases: TGTGCCAGCAGACCCTCTACAGGGGTCGAGCAGTACTTC. J is TRBJ2-7 and V is TRBV2; 7 bases line up with TRBD1. The CDR3 has 13 amino acids. V gave up 6 bases and J gave up 6 bases; unmatched junction bases: 8. From germline, CDR1 is SNHLY and CDR2 FYNNEI.